A single sample gave rise to the 5 T cell receptor beta chains below, sequenced in a study of T cell responses to AZD1222 COVID-19 vaccine. Assay used: immunoSEQ multiplex PCR; TCRdb lists only in-frame clones, some missing. The repertoire holds approximately 110,000 clones, 85% to 90% seen once, with 44% in the top ten. This sample comprised peripheral blood, obtained 28 days after the second AZD1222 dose. These receptors all stem from an adult who received the AZD1222 COVID-19 vaccine.

This chain uses TRBV2 with TRBJ1-6, with TRBD1 matching 9 bases. Per germline, CDR1 SNHLY and CDR2 FYNNEI. Trimming took 7 bases from V and 8 from J; bases not matched to a gene: 3. The CDR3 is 13 residues long. The CDR3 region is CASTRTGDSPLHF. The DNA of the CDR3 is TGTGCCAGCACTAGGACAGGGGATTCACCCCTCCACTTT. Full variable domain (outside the CDR3, taken from reference TRBV2 and TRBJ1-6): EPEVTQTPSHQVTQMGQEVILRCVPISNHLYFYWYRQILGQKVEFLVSFYNNEISEKSEIFDDQFSVERPDGSNFTLKIRSTKLEDSAMYFCASTRTGDSPLHFGNGTRLTVT.

The chain recombines TRBV7-3 with TRBJ1-1; D unclear. Germline loops: CDR1 SGHTA, CDR2 FQGTGA. Trimming took 5 bases from V and 0 from J, leaving 13 bases between them. There are 15 residues in the CDR3. The CDR3 is CASSPVQMLNTEAFF. CDR3 sequence (DNA): TGTGCCAGCAGCCCAGTACAGATGTTGAACACTGAAGCTTTCTTT.

The chain employs TRBV30 and TRBJ1-2; TRBD1 agrees at 7 bases. The V segment lost 5 bases and the J segment 2 bases; nucleotides outside the gene matches: 8. CDR1 and CDR2 from the germline V gene are GTSNPN and SVGIG (reference sequence). CDR3 length equals 14 residues. In DNA form, the CDR3 reads TGTGCCTGGGGTCGACAGGGAGTGAACTATGGCTACACCTTC. Amino acids: CAWGRQGVNYGYTF.

The chain uses TRBV28 and TRBJ2-7; the D gene is possibly TRBD1 (6 bases). Germline lookup yields CDR1 MDHEN and CDR2 SYDVKM. Trimming pared 5 bases from V and 0 bases from J, leaving 11 bases between. CDR3 length: 14 amino acids. For the CDR3, the DNA is TGTGCCAGCAGTACCGGGACACCCTCCTACGAGCAGTACTTC. Translating gives CASSTGTPSYEQYF.

DNA for the CDR3: TGTGCCAGCAGCCCCTCGTCGGGAAGTACCTACGAGCAGTACTTC. It encodes CASSPSSGSTYEQYF. The V gene is TRBV11-3, the J gene TRBJ2-7, with a possible D match to TRBD2 (5 bases). V was cut by 5 bases and J by 2 bases, with 16 bases left in between. Germline V CDR1 and CDR2: SGHNT, YENEEA. This CDR3 has 15 residues. The complete variable domain, with remaining parts taken from reference TRBV11-3 and TRBJ2-7, reads EAGVVQSPRYKIIEKKQPVAFWCNPISGHNTLYWYLQNLGQGPELLIRYENEEAVDDSQLPKDRFSAERLKGVDSTLKIQPAELGDSAVYLCASSPSSGSTYEQYFGPGTRLTVT.